The T cell receptor (beta chain) described here comes from a study of blood T cell repertoires in COVID-19. Study information: Collection of acute and convalescent COVID-19 samples took place in the United States, Italy and Spain. T cells, B-cell-depleted T cells, or PBMCs provided the cDNA or gDNA that served as material.

V shed 2 bases and J 8 bases; nucleotides not matched to a gene: 8. CDR3 length equals 14 residues. CDR1 MNHNY and CDR2 SVGAGI come from the germline V gene (reference sequence). As handled by the study authors: Amplification from reference gene primers served as the basis for estimated nucleated cell counts. The protocol was immunoSEQ multiplex PCR, while the TCRdb copy is restricted to in-frame clones and leaves out a portion. That table gives V, J and clone size, and the DNA gave D and trimming. The profile shows tens of thousands of clones, more than 60% of them singletons. The chain carries TRBV6-6 and TRBJ1-2, with 7 bases that match TRBD1. The TCR was taken from a human donor in a cohort sampled during active COVID-19. Material: peripheral blood. CDR3 bases: TGTGCCAGCAGTTACGGACAGGCCGAGCGGGGCTACACCTTC. Protein product: CASSYGQAERGYTF.